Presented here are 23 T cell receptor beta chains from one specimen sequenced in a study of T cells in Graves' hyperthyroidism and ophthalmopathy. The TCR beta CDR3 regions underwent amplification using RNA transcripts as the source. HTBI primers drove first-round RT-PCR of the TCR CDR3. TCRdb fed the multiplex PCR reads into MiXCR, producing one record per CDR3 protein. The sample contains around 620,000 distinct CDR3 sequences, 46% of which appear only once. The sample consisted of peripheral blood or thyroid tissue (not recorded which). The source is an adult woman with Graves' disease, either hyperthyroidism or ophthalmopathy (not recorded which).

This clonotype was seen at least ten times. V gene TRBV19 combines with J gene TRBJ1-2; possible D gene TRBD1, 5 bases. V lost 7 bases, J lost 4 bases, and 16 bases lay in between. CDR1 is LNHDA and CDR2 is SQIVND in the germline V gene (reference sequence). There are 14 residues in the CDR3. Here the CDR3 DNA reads TGTGCCAGTAACGCAGGGAGAAGTTTCTATGGCTACACCTTC. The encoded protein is CASNAGRSFYGYTF.

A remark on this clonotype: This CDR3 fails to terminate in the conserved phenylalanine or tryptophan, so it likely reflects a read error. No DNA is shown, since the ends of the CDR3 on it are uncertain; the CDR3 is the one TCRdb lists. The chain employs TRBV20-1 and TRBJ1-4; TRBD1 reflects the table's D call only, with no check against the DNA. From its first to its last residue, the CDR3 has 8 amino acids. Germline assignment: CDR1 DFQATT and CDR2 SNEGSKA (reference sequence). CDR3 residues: CSARYRNY.

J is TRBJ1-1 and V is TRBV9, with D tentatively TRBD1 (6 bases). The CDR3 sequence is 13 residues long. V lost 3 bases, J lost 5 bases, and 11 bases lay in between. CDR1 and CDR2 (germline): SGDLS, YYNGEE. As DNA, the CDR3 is TGTGCCAGCAGCGACATTCAGGGGACTGAAGCTTTCTTT. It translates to CASSDIQGTEAFF.

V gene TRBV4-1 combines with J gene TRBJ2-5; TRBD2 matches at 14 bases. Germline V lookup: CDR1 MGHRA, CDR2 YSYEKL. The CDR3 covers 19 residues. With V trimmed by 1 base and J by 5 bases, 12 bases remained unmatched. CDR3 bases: TGCGCCAGCAGCCAAGTCCGAAGACTAGCGGGAGGGACGGTGGAGACCCAGTACTTC. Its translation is CASSQVRRLAGGTVETQYF.

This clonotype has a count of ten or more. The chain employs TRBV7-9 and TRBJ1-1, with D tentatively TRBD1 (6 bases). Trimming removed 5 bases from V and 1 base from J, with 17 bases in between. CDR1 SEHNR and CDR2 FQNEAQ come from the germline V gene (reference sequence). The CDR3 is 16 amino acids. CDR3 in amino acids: CASSISRGKGNTEAFF. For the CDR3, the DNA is TGTGCCAGCAGCATAAGCAGGGGAAAGGGGAACACTGAAGCTTTCTTT.

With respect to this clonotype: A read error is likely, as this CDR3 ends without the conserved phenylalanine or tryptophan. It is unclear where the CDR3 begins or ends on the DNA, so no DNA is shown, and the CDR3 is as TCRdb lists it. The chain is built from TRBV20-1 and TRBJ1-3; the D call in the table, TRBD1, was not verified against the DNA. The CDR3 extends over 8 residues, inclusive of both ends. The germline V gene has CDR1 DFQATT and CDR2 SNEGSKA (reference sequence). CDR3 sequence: CSARKGAP.

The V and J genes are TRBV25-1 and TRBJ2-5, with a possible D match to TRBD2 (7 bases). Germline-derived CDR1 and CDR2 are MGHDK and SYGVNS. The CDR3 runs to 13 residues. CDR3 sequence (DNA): TGTGCTAGAGGGGGAGGGTACCAAGAGACCCAGTACTTC. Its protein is CARGGGYQETQYF. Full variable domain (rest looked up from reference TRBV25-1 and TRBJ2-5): EADIYQTPRYLVIGTGKKITLECSQTMGHDKMYWYQQDPGMELHLIHYSYGVNSTEKGDLSSESTVSRIRTEHFPLTLESARPSHTSQYLCARGGGYQETQYFGPGTRLLVL.

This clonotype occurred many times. The CDR3 spells CASSPGRASYEQYF. The CDR3 DNA sequence: TGTGCCAGCAGCCCGGGCCGCGCCTCCTACGAGCAGTACTTC. The rearrangement links TRBV7-9 to TRBJ2-7; D is unresolved. CDR3 length equals 14 residues. Trimming cost V 5 bases and J 0 bases, with 11 bases left between them. Germline values: CDR1 SEHNR, CDR2 FQNEAQ (reference sequence).

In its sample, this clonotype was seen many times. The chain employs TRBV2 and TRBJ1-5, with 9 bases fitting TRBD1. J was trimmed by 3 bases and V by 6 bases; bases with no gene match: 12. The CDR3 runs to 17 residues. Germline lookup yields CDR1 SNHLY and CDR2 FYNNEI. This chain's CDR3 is CASRILPGQGPNQPQHF. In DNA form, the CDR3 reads TGTGCCAGCAGAATACTACCGGGACAGGGCCCCAATCAGCCCCAGCATTTT.

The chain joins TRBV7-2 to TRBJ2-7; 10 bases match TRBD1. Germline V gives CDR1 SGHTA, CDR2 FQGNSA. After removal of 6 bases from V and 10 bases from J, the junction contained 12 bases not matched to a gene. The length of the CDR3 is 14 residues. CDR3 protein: CASSRPEGTGAQYF. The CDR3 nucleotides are TGTGCCAGCAGTCGTCCCGAGGGGACAGGGGCCCAGTACTTC. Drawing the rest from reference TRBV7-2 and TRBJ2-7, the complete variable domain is GAGVSQSPSNKVTEKGKDVELRCDPISGHTALYWYRQSLGQGLEFLIYFQGNSAPDKSGLPSDRFSAERTGGSVSTLTIQRTQQEDSAVYLCASSRPEGTGAQYFGPGTRLTVT.

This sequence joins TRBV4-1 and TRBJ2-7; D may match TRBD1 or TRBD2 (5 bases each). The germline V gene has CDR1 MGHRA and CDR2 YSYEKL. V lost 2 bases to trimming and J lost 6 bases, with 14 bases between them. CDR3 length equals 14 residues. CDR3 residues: CASSQLGRKLEQYF. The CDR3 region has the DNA TGCGCCAGCAGCCAACTGGGACGGAAACTCGAGCAGTACTTC.

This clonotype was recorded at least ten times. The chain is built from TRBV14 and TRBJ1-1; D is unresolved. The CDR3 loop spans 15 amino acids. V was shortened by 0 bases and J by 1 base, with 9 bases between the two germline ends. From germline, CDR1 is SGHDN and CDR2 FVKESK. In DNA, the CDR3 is TGTGCCAGCAGCCAAGATTTAAGGCCGAACACTGAAGCTTTCTTT. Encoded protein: CASSQDLRPNTEAFF.

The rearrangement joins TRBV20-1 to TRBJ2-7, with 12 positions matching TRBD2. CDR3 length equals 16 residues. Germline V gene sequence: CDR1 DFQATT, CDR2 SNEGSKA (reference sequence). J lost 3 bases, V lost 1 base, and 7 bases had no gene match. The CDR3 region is CSARGTLAGGVYEQYF. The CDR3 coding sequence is TGCAGTGCTAGAGGTACGCTAGCGGGAGGGGTCTACGAGCAGTACTTC.

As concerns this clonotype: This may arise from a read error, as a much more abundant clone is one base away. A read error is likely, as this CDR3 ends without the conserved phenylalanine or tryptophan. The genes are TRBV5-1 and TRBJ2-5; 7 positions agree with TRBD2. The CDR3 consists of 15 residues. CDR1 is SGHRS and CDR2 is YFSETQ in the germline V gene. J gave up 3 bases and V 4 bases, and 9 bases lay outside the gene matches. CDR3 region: CASSGQLATEETQYL. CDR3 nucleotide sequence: TGCGCCAGCAGCGGTCAACTAGCGACCGAAGAGACCCAGTACCTC.

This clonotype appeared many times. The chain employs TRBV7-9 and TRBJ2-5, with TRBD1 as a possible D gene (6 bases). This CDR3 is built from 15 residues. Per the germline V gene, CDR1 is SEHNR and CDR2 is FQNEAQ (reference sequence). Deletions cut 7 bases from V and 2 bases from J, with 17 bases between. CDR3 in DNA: TGTGCCAGCACATGGGGCGACAGGAGGCAAGAGACCCAGTACTTC. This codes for CASTWGDRRQETQYF. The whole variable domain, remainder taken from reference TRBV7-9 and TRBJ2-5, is DTGVSQNPRHKITKRGQNVTFRCDPISEHNRLYWYRQTLGQGPEFLTYFQNEAQLEKSRLLSDRFSAERPKGSFSTLEIQRTEQGDSAMYLCASTWGDRRQETQYFGPGTRLLVL.

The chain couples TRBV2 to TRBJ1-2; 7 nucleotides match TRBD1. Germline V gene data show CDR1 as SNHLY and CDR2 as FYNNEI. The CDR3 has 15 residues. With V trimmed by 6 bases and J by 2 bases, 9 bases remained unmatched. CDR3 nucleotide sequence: TGTGCCAGCAGCTCAAGACAGGGCTCGAACTATGGCTACACCTTC. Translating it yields CASSSRQGSNYGYTF.

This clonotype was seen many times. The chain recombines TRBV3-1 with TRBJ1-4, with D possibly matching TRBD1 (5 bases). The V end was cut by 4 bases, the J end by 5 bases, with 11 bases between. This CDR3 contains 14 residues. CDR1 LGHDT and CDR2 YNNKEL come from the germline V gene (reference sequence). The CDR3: CASSPDRFNEKLFF. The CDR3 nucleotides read TGTGCCAGCAGCCCTGACAGATTCAATGAAAAACTGTTTTTT.

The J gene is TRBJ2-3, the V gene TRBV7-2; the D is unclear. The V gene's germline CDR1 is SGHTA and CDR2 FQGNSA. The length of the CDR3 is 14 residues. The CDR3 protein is CARDLGRGTDTQYF. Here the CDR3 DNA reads TGTGCTAGAGATCTTGGCAGAGGCACAGATACGCAGTATTTT.

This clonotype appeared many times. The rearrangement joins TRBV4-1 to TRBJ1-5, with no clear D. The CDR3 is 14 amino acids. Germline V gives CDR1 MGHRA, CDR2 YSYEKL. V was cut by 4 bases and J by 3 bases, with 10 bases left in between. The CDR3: CASSRTGINQPQHF. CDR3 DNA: TGCGCCAGCAGCCGCACCGGGATCAATCAGCCCCAGCATTTT.

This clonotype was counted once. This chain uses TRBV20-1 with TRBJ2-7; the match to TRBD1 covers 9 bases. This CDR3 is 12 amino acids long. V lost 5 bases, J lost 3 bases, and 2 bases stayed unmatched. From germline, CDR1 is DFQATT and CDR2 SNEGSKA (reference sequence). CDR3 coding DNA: TGCAGTGCTTGGGACAGGGACTACGAGCAGTACTTC. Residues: CSAWDRDYEQYF.

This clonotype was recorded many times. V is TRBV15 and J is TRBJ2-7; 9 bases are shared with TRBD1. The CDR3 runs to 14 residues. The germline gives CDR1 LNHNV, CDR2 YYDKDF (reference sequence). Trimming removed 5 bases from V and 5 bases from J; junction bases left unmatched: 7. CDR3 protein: CATSGDRESNEQYF. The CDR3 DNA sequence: TGTGCCACCAGCGGGGACAGGGAGAGTAACGAGCAGTACTTC.

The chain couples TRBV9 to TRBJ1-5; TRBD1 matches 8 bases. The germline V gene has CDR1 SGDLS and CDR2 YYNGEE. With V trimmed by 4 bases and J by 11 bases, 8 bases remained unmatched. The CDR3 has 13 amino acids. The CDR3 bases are TGTGCCAGCAGCTGGACAGGGAAAGAGACCCAGCATTTT. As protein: CASSWTGKETQHF.

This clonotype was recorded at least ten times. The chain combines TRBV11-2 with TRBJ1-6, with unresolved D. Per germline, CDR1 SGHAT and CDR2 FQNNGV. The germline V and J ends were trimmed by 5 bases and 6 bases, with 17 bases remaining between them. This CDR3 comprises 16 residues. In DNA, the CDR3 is TGTGCCAGCAGCCCCAGGTCGAAGAGTACTAATTCACCCCTCCACTTT. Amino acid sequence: CASSPRSKSTNSPLHF.